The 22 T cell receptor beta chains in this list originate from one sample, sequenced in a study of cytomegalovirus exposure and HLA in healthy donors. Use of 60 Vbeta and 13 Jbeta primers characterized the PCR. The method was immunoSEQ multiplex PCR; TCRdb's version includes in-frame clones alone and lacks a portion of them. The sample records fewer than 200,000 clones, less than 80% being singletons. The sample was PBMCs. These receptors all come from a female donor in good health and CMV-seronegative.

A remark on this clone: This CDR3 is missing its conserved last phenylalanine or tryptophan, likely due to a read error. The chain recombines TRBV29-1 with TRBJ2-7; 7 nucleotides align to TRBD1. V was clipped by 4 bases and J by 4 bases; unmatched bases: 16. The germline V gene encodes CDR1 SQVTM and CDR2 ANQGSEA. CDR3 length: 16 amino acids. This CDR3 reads CSVAWLRTGVGYEQYL. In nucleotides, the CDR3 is TGCAGCGTTGCCTGGTTGAGGACAGGTGTTGGATACGAGCAGTACCTC.

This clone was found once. For the CDR3, the DNA is TGTGCCAGCAGCTTAGATCCGGGCGGGAGTGTGCAGTACTTC. This gives the protein CASSLDPGGSVQYF. The V gene is TRBV11-2, the J gene TRBJ2-7, with 7 positions matching TRBD2. Unmatched junction bases numbered 8, after V lost 0 bases and J lost 9 bases. CDR3 length equals 14 residues. The V gene's germline CDR1 is SGHAT and CDR2 FQNNGV.

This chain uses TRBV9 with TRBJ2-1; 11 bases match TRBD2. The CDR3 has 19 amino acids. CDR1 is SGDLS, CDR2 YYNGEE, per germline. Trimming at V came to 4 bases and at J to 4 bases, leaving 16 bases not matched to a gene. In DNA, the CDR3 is TGTGCCAGCAGCTATTCAGACCCCGGGGCTAGCGGGAGGTACAATGAGCAGTTCTTC. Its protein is CASSYSDPGASGRYNEQFF.

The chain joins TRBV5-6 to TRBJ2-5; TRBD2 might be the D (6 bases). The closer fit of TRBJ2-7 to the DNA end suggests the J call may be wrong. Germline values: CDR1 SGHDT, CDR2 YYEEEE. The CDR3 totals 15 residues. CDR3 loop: CASSPSATGYYEQYF. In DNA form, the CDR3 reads TGTGCCAGCAGCCCTAGCGCTACGGGGTACTACGAGCAGTACTTC.

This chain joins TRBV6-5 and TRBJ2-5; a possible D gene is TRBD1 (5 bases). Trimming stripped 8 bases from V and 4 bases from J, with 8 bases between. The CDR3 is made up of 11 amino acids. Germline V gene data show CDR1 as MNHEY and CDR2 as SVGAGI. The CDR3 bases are TGTGCCAGCGCAAGGGGAGAGACCCAGTACTTC. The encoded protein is CASARGETQYF.

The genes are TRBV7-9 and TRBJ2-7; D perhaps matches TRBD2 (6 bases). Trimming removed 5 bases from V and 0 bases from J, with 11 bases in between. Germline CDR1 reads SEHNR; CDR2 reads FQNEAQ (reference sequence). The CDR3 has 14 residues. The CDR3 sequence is CASSPGTVSYEQYF. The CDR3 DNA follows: TGTGCCAGCAGCCCGGGGACTGTCTCCTACGAGCAGTACTTC.

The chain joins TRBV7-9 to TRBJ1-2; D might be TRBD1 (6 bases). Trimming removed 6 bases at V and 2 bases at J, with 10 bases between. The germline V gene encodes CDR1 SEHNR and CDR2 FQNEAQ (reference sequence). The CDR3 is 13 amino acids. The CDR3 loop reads CASSHGQNYGYTF. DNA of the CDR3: TGTGCCAGCAGTCACGGACAGAACTATGGCTACACCTTC.

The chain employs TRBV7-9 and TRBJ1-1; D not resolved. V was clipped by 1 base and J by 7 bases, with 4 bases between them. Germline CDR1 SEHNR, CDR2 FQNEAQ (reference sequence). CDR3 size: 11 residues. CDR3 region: CASSLDSEAFF. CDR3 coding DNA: TGTGCCAGCAGCTTAGACAGTGAAGCTTTCTTT. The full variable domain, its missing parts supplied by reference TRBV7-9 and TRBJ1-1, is DTGVSQNPRHKITKRGQNVTFRCDPISEHNRLYWYRQTLGQGPEFLTYFQNEAQLEKSRLLSDRFSAERPKGSFSTLEIQRTEQGDSAMYLCASSLDSEAFFGQGTRLTVV.

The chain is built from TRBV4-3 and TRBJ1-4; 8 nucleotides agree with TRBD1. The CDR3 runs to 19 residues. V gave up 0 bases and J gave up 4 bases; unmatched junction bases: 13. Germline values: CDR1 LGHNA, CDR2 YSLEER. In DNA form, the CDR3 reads TGCGCCAGCAGCCAAGATGGCCCTCCCACAGGGGGGCTTAATGAAAAACTGTTTTTT. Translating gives CASSQDGPPTGGLNEKLFF.

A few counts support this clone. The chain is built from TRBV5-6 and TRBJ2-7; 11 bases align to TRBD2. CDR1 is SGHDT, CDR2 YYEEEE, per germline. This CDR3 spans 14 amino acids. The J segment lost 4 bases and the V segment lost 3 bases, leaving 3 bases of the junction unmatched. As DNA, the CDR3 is TGTGCCAGCAGCTCACTAGCGGGGGAATACGAGCAGTACTTC. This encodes CASSSLAGEYEQYF.

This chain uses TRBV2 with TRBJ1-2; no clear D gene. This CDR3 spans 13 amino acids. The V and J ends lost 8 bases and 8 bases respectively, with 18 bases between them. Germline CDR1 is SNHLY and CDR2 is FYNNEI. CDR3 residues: CASGGLPDYGYTF. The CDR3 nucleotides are TGTGCCAGCGGAGGATTGCCGGATTACGGCTACACCTTC.

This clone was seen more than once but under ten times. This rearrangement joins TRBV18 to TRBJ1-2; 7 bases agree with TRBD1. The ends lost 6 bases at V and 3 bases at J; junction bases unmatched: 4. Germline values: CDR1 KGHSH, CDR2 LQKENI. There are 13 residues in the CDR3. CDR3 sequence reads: CASSPGTDYGYTF. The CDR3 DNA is TGTGCCAGCTCGCCTGGGACAGACTATGGCTACACCTTC.

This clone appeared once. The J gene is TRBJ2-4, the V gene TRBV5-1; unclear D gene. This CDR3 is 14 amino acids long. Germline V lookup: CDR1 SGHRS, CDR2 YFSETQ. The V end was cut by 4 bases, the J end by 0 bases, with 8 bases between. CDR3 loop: CASSQTLAKNIQYF. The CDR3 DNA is TGCGCCAGCAGCCAGACACTAGCCAAAAACATTCAGTACTTC.

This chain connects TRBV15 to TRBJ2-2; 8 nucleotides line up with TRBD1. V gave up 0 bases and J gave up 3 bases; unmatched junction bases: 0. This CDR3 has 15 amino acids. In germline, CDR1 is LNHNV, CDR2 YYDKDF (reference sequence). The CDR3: CATSRDRGHTGELFF. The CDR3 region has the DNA TGTGCCACCAGCAGAGACAGGGGGCACACCGGGGAGCTGTTTTTT.

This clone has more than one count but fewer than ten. In nucleotides, the CDR3 is TGTGCCAGCAGCTCGACAGGGGGCAGAGACAATGAGCAGTTCTTC. As protein: CASSSTGGRDNEQFF. The chain links TRBV7-3 to TRBJ2-1, with TRBD1 matching 10 bases. Trimming removed 4 bases from V and 5 bases from J; junction bases left unmatched: 5. CDR1 is SGHTA, CDR2 FQGTGA, per germline. The CDR3 loop spans 15 amino acids.

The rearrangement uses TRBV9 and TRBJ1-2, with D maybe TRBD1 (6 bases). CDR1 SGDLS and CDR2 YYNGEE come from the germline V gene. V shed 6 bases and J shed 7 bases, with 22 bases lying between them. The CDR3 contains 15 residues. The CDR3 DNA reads TGTGCCAGCACCGTCTTGGGGGCTTCCGTCTCTGGCTACACCTTC. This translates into CASTVLGASVSGYTF.

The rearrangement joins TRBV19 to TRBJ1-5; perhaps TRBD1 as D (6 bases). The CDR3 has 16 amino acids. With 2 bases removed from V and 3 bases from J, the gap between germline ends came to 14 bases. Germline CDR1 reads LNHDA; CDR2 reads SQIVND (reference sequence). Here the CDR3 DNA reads TGTGCCAGTAGTATATCCCCAGGGGCGTACAATCAGCCCCAGCATTTT. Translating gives CASSISPGAYNQPQHF.

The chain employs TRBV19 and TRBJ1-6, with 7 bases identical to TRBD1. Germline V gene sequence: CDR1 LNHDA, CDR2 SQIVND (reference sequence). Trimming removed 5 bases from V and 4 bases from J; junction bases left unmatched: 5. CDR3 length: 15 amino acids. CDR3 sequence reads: CASSRTGVYNSPLHF. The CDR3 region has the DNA TGTGCCAGTAGTCGAACAGGGGTTTATAATTCACCCCTCCACTTT.

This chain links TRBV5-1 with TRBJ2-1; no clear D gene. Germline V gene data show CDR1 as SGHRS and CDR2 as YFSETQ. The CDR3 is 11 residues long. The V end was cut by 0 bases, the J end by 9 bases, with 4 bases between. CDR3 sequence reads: CASSLAVEQFF. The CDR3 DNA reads TGCGCCAGCAGCTTGGCGGTTGAGCAGTTCTTC.

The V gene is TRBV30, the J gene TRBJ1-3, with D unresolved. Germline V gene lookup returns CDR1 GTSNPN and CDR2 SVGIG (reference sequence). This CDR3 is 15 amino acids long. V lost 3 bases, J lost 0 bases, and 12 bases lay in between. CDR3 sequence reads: CAWRQSGGSGNTIYF. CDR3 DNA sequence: TGTGCCTGGAGGCAGTCGGGAGGCTCTGGAAACACCATATATTTT.

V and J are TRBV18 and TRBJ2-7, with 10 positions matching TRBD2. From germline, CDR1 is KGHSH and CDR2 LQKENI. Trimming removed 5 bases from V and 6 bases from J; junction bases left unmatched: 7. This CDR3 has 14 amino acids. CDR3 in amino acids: CASSATSGIGEQYF. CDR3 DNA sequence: TGTGCCAGCTCAGCAACTAGCGGGATTGGCGAGCAGTACTTC.

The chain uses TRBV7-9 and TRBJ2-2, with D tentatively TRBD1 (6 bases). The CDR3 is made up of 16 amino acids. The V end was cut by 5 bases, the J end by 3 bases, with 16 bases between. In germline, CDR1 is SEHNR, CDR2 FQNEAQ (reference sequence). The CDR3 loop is CASSPGMGADTGELFF. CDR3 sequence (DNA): TGTGCCAGCAGCCCTGGGATGGGGGCGGACACCGGGGAGCTGTTTTTT. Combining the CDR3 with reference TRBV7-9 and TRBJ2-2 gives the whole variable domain DTGVSQNPRHKITKRGQNVTFRCDPISEHNRLYWYRQTLGQGPEFLTYFQNEAQLEKSRLLSDRFSAERPKGSFSTLEIQRTEQGDSAMYLCASSPGMGADTGELFFGEGSRLTVL.